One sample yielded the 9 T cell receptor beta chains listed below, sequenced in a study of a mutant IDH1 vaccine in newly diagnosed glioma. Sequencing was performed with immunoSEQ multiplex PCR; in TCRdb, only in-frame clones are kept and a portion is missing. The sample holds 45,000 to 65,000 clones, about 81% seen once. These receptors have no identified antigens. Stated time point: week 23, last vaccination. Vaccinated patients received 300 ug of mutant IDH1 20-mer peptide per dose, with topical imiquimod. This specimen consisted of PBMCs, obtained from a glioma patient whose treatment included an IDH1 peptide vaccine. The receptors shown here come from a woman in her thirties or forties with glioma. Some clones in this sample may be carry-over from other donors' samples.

CDR3 bases: TGTGCCAGCGGAGAACGGCATGGCTACACCTTC. Encoded protein: CASGERHGYTF. The chain recombines TRBV9 with TRBJ1-2; D is unclear. This CDR3 region has 11 residues. CDR1 is SGDLS and CDR2 is YYNGEE in the germline V gene. The germline V and J ends were trimmed by 7 bases and 6 bases, with 10 bases remaining between them.

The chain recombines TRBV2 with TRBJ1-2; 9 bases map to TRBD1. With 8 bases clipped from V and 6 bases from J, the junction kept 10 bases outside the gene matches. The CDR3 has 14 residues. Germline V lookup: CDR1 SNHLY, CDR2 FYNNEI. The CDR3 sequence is CASGARTGVNGYTF. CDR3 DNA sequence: TGTGCCAGCGGCGCTCGGACAGGGGTCAATGGCTACACCTTC.

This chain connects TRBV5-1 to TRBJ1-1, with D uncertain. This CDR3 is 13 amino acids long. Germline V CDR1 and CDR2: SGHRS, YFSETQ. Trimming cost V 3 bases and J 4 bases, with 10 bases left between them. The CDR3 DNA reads TGCGCCAGCAGCTCCAGCTTGGGCACTGAAGCTTTCTTT. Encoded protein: CASSSSLGTEAFF.

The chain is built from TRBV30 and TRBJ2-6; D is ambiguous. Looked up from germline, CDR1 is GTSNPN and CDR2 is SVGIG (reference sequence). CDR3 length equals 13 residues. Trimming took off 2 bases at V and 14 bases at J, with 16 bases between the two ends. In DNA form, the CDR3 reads TGTGCCTGGAGTATTAACACTGGGCCCTTCCTGACTTTC. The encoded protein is CAWSINTGPFLTF.

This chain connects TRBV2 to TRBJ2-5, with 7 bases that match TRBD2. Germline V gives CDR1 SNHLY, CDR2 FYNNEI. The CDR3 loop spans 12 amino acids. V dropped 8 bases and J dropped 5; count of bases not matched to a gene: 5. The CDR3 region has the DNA TGTGCCAGCGGGGGGGATACTGAGACCCAGTACTTC. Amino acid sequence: CASGGDTETQYF.

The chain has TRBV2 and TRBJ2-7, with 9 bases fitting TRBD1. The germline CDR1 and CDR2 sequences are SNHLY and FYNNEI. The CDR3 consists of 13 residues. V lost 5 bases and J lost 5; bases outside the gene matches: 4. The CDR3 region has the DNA TGTGCCAGCAGTTCGGACAGGGGCCACGAGCAGTACTTC. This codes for CASSSDRGHEQYF. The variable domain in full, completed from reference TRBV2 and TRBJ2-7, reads EPEVTQTPSHQVTQMGQEVILRCVPISNHLYFYWYRQILGQKVEFLVSFYNNEISEKSEIFDDQFSVERPDGSNFTLKIRSTKLEDSAMYFCASSSDRGHEQYFGPGTRLTVT.

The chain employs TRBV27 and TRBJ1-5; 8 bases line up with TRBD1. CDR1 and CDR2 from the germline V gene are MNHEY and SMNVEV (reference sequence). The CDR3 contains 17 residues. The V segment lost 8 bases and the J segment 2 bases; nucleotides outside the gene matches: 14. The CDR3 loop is CASGLGRGLVGNQPQHF. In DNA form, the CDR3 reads TGTGCCAGCGGATTGGGCAGGGGGCTGGTAGGCAATCAGCCCCAGCATTTT.

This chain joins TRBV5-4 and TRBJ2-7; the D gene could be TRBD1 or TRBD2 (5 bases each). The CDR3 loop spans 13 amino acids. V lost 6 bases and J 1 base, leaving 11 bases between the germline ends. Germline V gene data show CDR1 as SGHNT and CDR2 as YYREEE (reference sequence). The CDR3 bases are TGTGCCAGCATCCGGGACGGTTCCTACGAGCAGTACTTC. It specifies CASIRDGSYEQYF.

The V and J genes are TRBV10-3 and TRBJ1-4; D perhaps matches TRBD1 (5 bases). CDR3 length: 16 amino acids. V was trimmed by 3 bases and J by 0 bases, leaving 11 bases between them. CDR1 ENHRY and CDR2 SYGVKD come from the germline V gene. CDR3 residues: CAISDPRGATNEKLFF. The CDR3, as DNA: TGTGCCATCAGTGACCCGAGAGGGGCAACTAATGAAAAACTGTTTTTT.